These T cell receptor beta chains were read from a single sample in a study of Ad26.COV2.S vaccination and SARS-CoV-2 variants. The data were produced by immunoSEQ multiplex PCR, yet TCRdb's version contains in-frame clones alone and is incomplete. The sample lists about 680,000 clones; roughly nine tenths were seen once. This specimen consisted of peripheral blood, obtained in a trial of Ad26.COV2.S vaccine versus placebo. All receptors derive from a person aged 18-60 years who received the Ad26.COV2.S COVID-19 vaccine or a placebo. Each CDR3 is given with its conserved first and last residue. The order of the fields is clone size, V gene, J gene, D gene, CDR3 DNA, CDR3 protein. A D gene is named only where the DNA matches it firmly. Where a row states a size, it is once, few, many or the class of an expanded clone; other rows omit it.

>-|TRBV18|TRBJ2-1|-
TGTGCCAGCTCACCCCGGGACTTCCAAAACAATGAGCAGTTCTTC
CASSPRDFQNNEQFF
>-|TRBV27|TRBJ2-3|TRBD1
TGTGCCAGCACCTCAGGGGGCGCCGGAGATACGCAGTATTTT
CASTSGGAGDTQYF
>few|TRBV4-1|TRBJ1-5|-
TGCGCCAGCAGCCAAGATTTCGGGGGTTGGAATCAGCCCCAGCATTTT
CASSQDFGGWNQPQHF
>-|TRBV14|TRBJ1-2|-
TGTGCCAGCAGCCAAGGGCAGGGGTATGGCTACACCTTC
CASSQGQGYGYTF
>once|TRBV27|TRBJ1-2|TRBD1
TGTGCCAGCAGTCCCGACCCAAAGGGGGCCCAAGATGGCTACACCTTC
CASSPDPKGAQDGYTF
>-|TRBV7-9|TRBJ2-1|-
TGTGCCAGCAAACGGGTCCGGGATGAGCAGTTCTTC
CASKRVRDEQFF
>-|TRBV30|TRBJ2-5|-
TGTGCCTGGAAGTCGGGATCGGGTGAGACCCAGTACTTC
CAWKSGSGETQYF
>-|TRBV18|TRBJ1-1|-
TGTGCCAGCTCACCTAGGATAGGCACCCCAAACACTGAAGCTTTCTTT
CASSPRIGTPNTEAFF
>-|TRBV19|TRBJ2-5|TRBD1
TGTGCCAGTAACCCCACAGGGGGTTCCCCCCAAAAGACCCAGTACTTC
CASNPTGGSPQKTQYF
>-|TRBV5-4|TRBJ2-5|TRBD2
TGTGCCAGCAGCGGGACTAGCGGGAGGGCCGGGGAGACCCAGTACTTC
CASSGTSGRAGETQYF
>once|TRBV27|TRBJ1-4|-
TGTGCCAGCAGCCTTGTCCCCAGAGTGACTAATGAAAAACTGTTTTTT
CASSLVPRVTNEKLFF
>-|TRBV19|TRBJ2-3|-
TGTGCCAGTAGCAAGTCCACAGATACGCAGTATTTT
CASSKSTDTQYF
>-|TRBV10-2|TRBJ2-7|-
TGCGCCAGCAGTCCTGCGACTCAAAGGGTTTACGAGCAGTACTTC
CASSPATQRVYEQYF
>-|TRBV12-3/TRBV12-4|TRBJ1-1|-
TGTGCCAGCCGTCCATCCGGGCCGCGGACTTTCTTT
CASRPSGPRTFF
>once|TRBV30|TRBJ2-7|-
TGTGCCTGGAGTTCGGGACTGAATGCCTACGAGCAGTACTTC
CAWSSGLNAYEQYF
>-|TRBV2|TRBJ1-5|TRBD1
TGTGCCAGCAGTAATGACAGGGACCAGCCCCAGCATTTT
CASSNDRDQPQHF
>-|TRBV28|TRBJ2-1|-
TGTGCCAGCAGGGAAAGCAATGAGCAGTTCTTC
CASRESNEQFF
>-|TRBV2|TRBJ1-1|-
TGTGCCAGCGTCAGAACAGAGAACACTGAAGCTTTCTTT
CASVRTENTEAFF
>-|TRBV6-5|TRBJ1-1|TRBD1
TGTGCCAGCAGTATTCGGGACAGGACATCAGCTTTCTTT
CASSIRDRTSAFF
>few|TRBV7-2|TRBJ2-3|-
TGTGCCAGCAGCAACTACCTAAGCACAGATACGCAGTATTTT
CASSNYLSTDTQYF
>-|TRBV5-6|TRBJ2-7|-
TGTGCCAGCAGCTTGGCAGGAAGTAGCTCCTACGAGCAGTACTTC
CASSLAGSSSYEQYF
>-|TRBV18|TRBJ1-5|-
TGTGCCAGCTCACCAGGGTCGGGCAATCAGCCCCAGCATTTT
CASSPGSGNQPQHF
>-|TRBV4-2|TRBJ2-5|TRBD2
TGTGCCAGCAGCCGGGACTCAGCGGGGAGTTCGTGGACCCAGTACTTC
CASSRDSAGSSWTQYF
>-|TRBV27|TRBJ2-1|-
TGTGCCAGCAGTCCTGGGTACAATGAGCAGTTCTTC
CASSPGYNEQFF
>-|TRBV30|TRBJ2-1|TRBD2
TGTGCCTGGATCGGCGGGAGGCTTGGGGAGCAGTTCTTC
CAWIGGRLGEQFF
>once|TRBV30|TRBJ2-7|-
TGTGCCTGGAGCCCGACAGCCCCCTCGGGTTTC
CAWSPTAPSGF
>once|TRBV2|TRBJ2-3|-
TGTGCCAGCGTACAGGAAAACACAGATACGCAGTATTTT
CASVQENTDTQYF
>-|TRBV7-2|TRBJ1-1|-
TGTGCCAGCAGCTTTGTAGAGAACACTGAAGCTTTCTTT
CASSFVENTEAFF
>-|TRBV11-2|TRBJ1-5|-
TGTGCCAGCAGCCGAAGTAATCAGCCCCAGCATTTT
CASSRSNQPQHF
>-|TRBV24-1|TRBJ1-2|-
TGTGCCACCAGTGACCCGGTGGACTATGGCTACACCTTC
CATSDPVDYGYTF
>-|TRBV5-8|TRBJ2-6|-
TGTGCCAGCAGCCCTGGGGCCAACGTCCTGACTTTC
CASSPGANVLTF
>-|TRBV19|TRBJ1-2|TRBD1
TGTGCCAGTAGAATTAACAGGGGGAACTATGGCTACACCTTC
CASRINRGNYGYTF
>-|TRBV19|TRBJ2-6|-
TGTGCCAGTAGTATGGCAGGCCGCTCTGGGGCCAACGTCCTGACTTTC
CASSMAGRSGANVLTF
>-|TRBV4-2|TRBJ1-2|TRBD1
TGTGCCAGCAGCACCTTACAGGGGGATCCCTATGGCTACACCTTC
CASSTLQGDPYGYTF
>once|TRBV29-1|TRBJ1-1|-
TGCAGCGTTCTAGGGCAGAGTATGAACACTGAAGCTTTCTTT
CSVLGQSMNTEAFF
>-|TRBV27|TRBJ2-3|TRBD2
TGTGCCAGCAGTTTAAGGCGGGGGGTGGCAGATACGCAGTATTTT
CASSLRRGVADTQYF
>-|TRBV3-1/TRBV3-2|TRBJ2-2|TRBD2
TGTGCCAGCAGCTCCCCTAGCGGGAGGCCAAACACCGGGGAGCTGTTTTTT
CASSSPSGRPNTGELFF
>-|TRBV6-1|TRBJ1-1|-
TGTGCCAGCAGTGAAGTTGTCAGCTACACTGAAGCTTTCTTT
CASSEVVSYTEAFF
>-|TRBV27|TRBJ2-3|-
TGTGCCAGCAGTTCCCCGGACCGCTACACAGATACGCAGTATTTT
CASSSPDRYTDTQYF
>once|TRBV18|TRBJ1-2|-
TGTGCCAGCTCACCAGGGGGGACTGAATATGGCTACACCTTC
CASSPGGTEYGYTF
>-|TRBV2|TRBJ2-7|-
TGTGCCATACAGGACTCCTACGAGCAGTACTTC
CAIQDSYEQYF